These 26 T cell receptor beta chains came from one sample sequenced in a study of siplizumab effects on memory and regulatory T cells. Repertoires were generated with immunoSEQ multiplex PCR, while TCRdb's copy carries only in-frame clones and drops some. This table holds 99,000 or so clones, about 94% found once. Sequencing input: Tregs sorted from blood. All receptors derive from a human donor in good health.

The chain employs TRBV4-2 and TRBJ1-1; no clear D gene. The length of the CDR3 is 15 residues. Per germline, CDR1 LGHNA and CDR2 YNFKEQ. The V and J ends lost 0 bases and 5 bases respectively, with 13 bases between them. CDR3 nucleotide sequence: TGTGCCAGCAGCCAAGATACCCGACGGAGGACTGAAGCTTTCTTT. Translation gives CASSQDTRRRTEAFF.

This clone was counted a single time. The CDR3 reads CASSWDVASSGANVLTF. CDR3 DNA sequence: TGCGCCAGCAGCTGGGATGTTGCGAGCTCTGGGGCCAACGTCCTGACTTTC. This chain uses TRBV5-1 with TRBJ2-6; no clear D gene. With 3 bases removed from V and 0 bases from J, the gap between germline ends came to 13 bases. This CDR3 has 17 amino acids. Germline CDR1 is SGHRS and CDR2 is YFSETQ. Supplemented by reference TRBV5-1 and TRBJ2-6, the full variable domain reads KAGVTQTPRYLIKTRGQQVTLSCSPISGHRSVSWYQQTPGQGLQFLFEYFSETQRNKGNFPGRFSGRQFSNSRSEMNVSTLELGDSALYLCASSWDVASSGANVLTFGAGSRLTVL.

This clone was counted once. The chain recombines TRBV5-8 with TRBJ1-5, with 9 positions matching TRBD1. Per the germline V gene, CDR1 is SGHTS and CDR2 is YDEGEE. CDR3 length equals 13 residues. V lost 1 base, J lost 7 bases, and 0 bases stayed unmatched. The CDR3 loop reads CASSLTGGQPQHF. The CDR3, as DNA: TGTGCCAGCAGCTTGACAGGGGGCCAGCCCCAGCATTTT.

The chain links TRBV7-2 to TRBJ2-6; D not certain. The CDR3 is 17 residues long. CDR1 is SGHTA and CDR2 is FQGNSA in the germline V gene. V dropped 3 bases and J dropped 7 bases, with 19 bases sitting between them. Here the CDR3 reads CASSFVWSFPLANVLTF. CDR3 in DNA: TGTGCCAGCAGCTTTGTTTGGTCGTTCCCTCTCGCCAACGTCCTGACTTTC.

V usage is TRBV29-1 and J usage is TRBJ1-2; tentative D call: TRBD1 (6 bases). V gave up 4 bases and J gave up 3 bases, with 12 bases separating them. Germline CDR1 is SQVTM and CDR2 is ANQGSEA. There are 13 residues in the CDR3. Here the CDR3 reads CSVVTGGDYGYTF. The CDR3 DNA reads as TGCAGCGTTGTCACGGGGGGCGACTATGGCTACACCTTC. Using reference TRBV29-1 and TRBJ1-2 for the parts outside the CDR3, the full variable domain is SAVISQKPSRDICQRGTSLTIQCQVDSQVTMMFWYRQQPGQSLTLIATANQGSEATYESGFVIDKFPISRPNLTFSTLTVSNMSPEDSSIYLCSVVTGGDYGYTFGSGTRLTVV.

This chain uses TRBV5-6 with TRBJ1-2; D uncertain. Germline CDR1 is SGHDT and CDR2 is YYEEEE. This CDR3 spans 14 amino acids. Trimming stripped 4 bases from V and 7 bases from J, with 17 bases between. CDR3 in amino acids: CASSPRTRVGGYTF. The CDR3, as DNA: TGTGCCAGCAGCCCGCGAACTAGAGTCGGTGGCTACACCTTC.

This chain connects TRBV4-1 to TRBJ2-3; the match to TRBD2 covers 9 bases. In germline, CDR1 is MGHRA, CDR2 YSYEKL. With 0 bases clipped from V and 4 bases from J, the junction kept 5 bases outside the gene matches. CDR3 length: 16 amino acids. The CDR3 protein is CASSQEGGRASDTQYF. In DNA form, the CDR3 reads TGCGCCAGCAGCCAAGAGGGCGGGAGGGCGTCAGATACGCAGTATTTT.

The genes are TRBV19 and TRBJ2-7; 10 bases match TRBD1. Trimming took 9 bases from V and 3 from J; bases not matched to a gene: 5. In germline, CDR1 is LNHDA, CDR2 SQIVND (reference sequence). The CDR3 sequence is 13 residues long. This CDR3 is CASARDRGYEQYF. DNA of the CDR3: TGTGCCAGCGCAAGGGACAGGGGCTACGAGCAGTACTTC.

This sequence joins TRBV27 and TRBJ2-1; a weak D match, TRBD2 (6 bases). Per the germline V gene, CDR1 is MNHEY and CDR2 is SMNVEV (reference sequence). This CDR3 is built from 14 residues. V lost 6 bases to trimming and J lost 2 bases, with 11 bases between them. The CDR3 nucleotides read TGTGCCAGCAGCCCGCCGGGGGCCTACAATGAGCAGTTCTTC. Protein sequence: CASSPPGAYNEQFF.

This clone was counted only a few times. The chain is built from TRBV5-1 and TRBJ1-1; D remains ambiguous. This CDR3 comprises 13 residues. V was shortened by 5 bases and J by 1 base, with 9 bases between the two germline ends. Germline V lookup: CDR1 SGHRS, CDR2 YFSETQ. For the CDR3, the DNA is TGCGCCAGCAGGACGGAGAAGAACACTGAAGCTTTCTTT. It is translated as CASRTEKNTEAFF.

The V call is TRBV28, the J call TRBJ1-4; the match to TRBD1 covers 8 bases. Trimming cost V 6 bases and J 6 bases; bases outside gene matches: 6. The germline V gene encodes CDR1 MDHEN and CDR2 SYDVKM. The CDR3 runs to 14 residues. The CDR3 DNA reads TGTGCCAGCAGCTCCGGGACAGGCTATGAAAAACTGTTTTTT. Its translation: CASSSGTGYEKLFF.

The chain uses TRBV6-1 and TRBJ2-2; D uncertain. Germline loops: CDR1 MNHNS, CDR2 SASEGT. Trimming took 0 bases from V and 1 from J, leaving 6 bases between them. The CDR3 is made up of 15 amino acids. CDR3 coding DNA: TGTGCCAGCAGTGAAGCGTGGCAGAACACCGGGGAGCTGTTTTTT. Translation: CASSEAWQNTGELFF.

V usage is TRBV28 and J usage is TRBJ1-4; D is uncertain. The CDR3 has 16 amino acids. Trimming cost V 4 bases and J 0 bases, with 12 bases left between them. Germline V gene data show CDR1 as MDHEN and CDR2 as SYDVKM. CDR3 sequence: CASSSKHTPTNEKLFF. CDR3 bases: TGTGCCAGCAGTTCCAAACACACTCCAACTAATGAAAAACTGTTTTTT.

V gene TRBV2 combines with J gene TRBJ2-7; tentatively, D is TRBD1 (6 bases). Germline-derived CDR1 and CDR2 are SNHLY and FYNNEI. The CDR3 runs to 13 residues. V shed 6 bases and J shed 4 bases, with 13 bases lying between them. The CDR3 DNA reads TGTGCCAGCAGCAGACGTACAGGGTACGAGCAGTACTTC. This sequence encodes CASSRRTGYEQYF.

This clone was seen just once. The chain uses TRBV5-1 and TRBJ2-7; D might be TRBD1 or TRBD2, each matching 7 bases. Germline V gene sequence: CDR1 SGHRS, CDR2 YFSETQ. There are 12 residues in the CDR3. Trimming shortened V by 2 bases and J by 6 bases, and 9 bases separated the two germline ends. This CDR3 is CASSFRGGEQYF. For the CDR3, the DNA is TGCGCCAGCAGCTTCAGGGGGGGCGAGCAGTACTTC. Supplemented by reference TRBV5-1 and TRBJ2-7, the full variable domain reads KAGVTQTPRYLIKTRGQQVTLSCSPISGHRSVSWYQQTPGQGLQFLFEYFSETQRNKGNFPGRFSGRQFSNSRSEMNVSTLELGDSALYLCASSFRGGEQYFGPGTRLTVT.

V is TRBV9 and J is TRBJ2-3, with D perhaps TRBD1 (5 bases). The V gene lost 2 bases and the J gene lost 0 bases, with 25 bases spanning the gap. Germline V gene data show CDR1 as SGDLS and CDR2 as YYNGEE. The CDR3 is 20 amino acids. The CDR3 protein is CASSVGSGEYQGLSTDTQYF. The CDR3 DNA sequence: TGTGCCAGCAGCGTCGGATCAGGCGAGTACCAGGGTCTCAGCACAGATACGCAGTATTTT.

This clone showed up just once. V usage is TRBV9 and J usage is TRBJ2-7; D is undetermined. The CDR3 has 14 residues. Germline V CDR1 and CDR2: SGDLS, YYNGEE. Deletions cut 0 bases from V and 7 bases from J, with 14 bases between. This CDR3 reads CASSVGPSLSEQYF. The CDR3 DNA reads TGTGCCAGCAGCGTAGGTCCTAGTCTCTCGGAGCAGTACTTC.

This chain joins TRBV9 and TRBJ2-2; 7 bases agree with TRBD1. The germline V gene has CDR1 SGDLS and CDR2 YYNGEE. With 5 bases clipped from V and 4 bases from J, the junction kept 11 bases outside the gene matches. The CDR3 is made up of 16 amino acids. This CDR3 reads CASRAPGGPGTGELFF. CDR3 DNA sequence: TGTGCCAGCAGAGCCCCAGGGGGTCCTGGCACCGGGGAGCTGTTTTTT. The variable domain in full, completed from reference TRBV9 and TRBJ2-2, reads DSGVTQTPKHLITATGQRVTLRCSPRSGDLSVYWYQQSLDQGLQFLIQYYNGEERAKGNILERFSAQQFPDLHSELNLSSLELGDSALYFCASRAPGGPGTGELFFGEGSRLTVL.

This clone was seen a few times. The chain combines TRBV7-2 with TRBJ1-1; 8 bases match TRBD1. The CDR3 is 15 amino acids. Trimming cost V 6 bases and J 1 base; bases outside gene matches: 7. The germline gives CDR1 SGHTA, CDR2 FQGNSA. Here the CDR3 reads CASRVQGARNTEAFF. CDR3 in DNA: TGTGCCAGCAGGGTTCAGGGGGCCAGGAACACTGAAGCTTTCTTT. The full variable domain, with the rest looked up from reference TRBV7-2 and TRBJ1-1, is GAGVSQSPSNKVTEKGKDVELRCDPISGHTALYWYRQSLGQGLEFLIYFQGNSAPDKSGLPSDRFSAERTGGSVSTLTIQRTQQEDSAVYLCASRVQGARNTEAFFGQGTRLTVV.

This chain links TRBV9 with TRBJ2-5; TRBD2 aligns across 7 bases. The CDR3 length is 13 residues. CDR1 is SGDLS, CDR2 YYNGEE, per germline. With 0 bases clipped from V and 7 bases from J, the junction kept 3 bases outside the gene matches. CDR3 sequence: CASSVASSGTQYF. CDR3 nucleotide sequence: TGTGCCAGCAGCGTAGCCTCTAGCGGGACCCAGTACTTC.

The chain carries TRBV18 and TRBJ2-7, with D uncertain. V was trimmed by 3 bases and J by 0 bases, leaving 12 bases between them. The germline V gene encodes CDR1 KGHSH and CDR2 LQKENI. The CDR3 sequence is 15 residues long. The CDR3 region has the DNA TGTGCCAGCTCACCCACCATCGGGCTCTCCTACGAGCAGTACTTC. Its protein is CASSPTIGLSYEQYF.

The CDR3 here is CASSKDHRTEAFF. CDR3 in DNA: TGTGCCAGCAGCAAAGACCACAGGACTGAAGCTTTCTTT. The chain uses TRBV2 and TRBJ1-1; D is perhaps TRBD1 (5 bases). With 6 bases removed from V and 5 bases from J, the gap between germline ends came to 13 bases. Germline CDR1 reads SNHLY; CDR2 reads FYNNEI. CDR3 length: 13 amino acids.

This clone was picked up one time. The chain uses TRBV10-3 and TRBJ2-7; D is perhaps TRBD1 or TRBD2 (5 bases each). The CDR3 has 15 amino acids. Trimming removed 2 bases at V and 7 bases at J, with 18 bases between. In germline, CDR1 is ENHRY, CDR2 SYGVKD. In DNA, the CDR3 is TGTGCCATCAGTGAGGACGGGACGGAGGTAGGAGAGCAGTACTTC. This codes for CAISEDGTEVGEQYF.

As DNA, the CDR3 is TGTGCCAGCACCCCTAGCGGCAACACCGGGGAGCTGTTTTTT. Protein: CASTPSGNTGELFF. V and J are TRBV2 and TRBJ2-2; 7 bases agree with TRBD2. The CDR3 covers 14 residues. The trim removed 7 bases at V and 2 bases at J, leaving 4 bases unmatched. In germline, CDR1 is SNHLY, CDR2 FYNNEI.

This rearrangement joins TRBV9 to TRBJ2-7; weak D call: TRBD1 (6 bases). The CDR3 is 14 amino acids. Trimming removed 1 base from V and 3 bases from J, with 11 bases in between. From germline, CDR1 is SGDLS and CDR2 YYNGEE. As DNA, the CDR3 is TGTGCCAGCAGCGTATCAGCAGGGGACTACGAGCAGTACTTC. As protein: CASSVSAGDYEQYF.

This clone occurred once. The rearrangement joins TRBV5-1 to TRBJ2-5, with D perhaps TRBD2 (5 bases). The CDR3 spans 17 residues. Germline V gives CDR1 SGHRS, CDR2 YFSETQ. V lost 1 base, J lost 1 base, and 17 bases lay in between. In DNA, the CDR3 is TGCGCCAGCAGCTTGCTTGGAGCGCTAGCTCGCCAAGAGACCCAGTACTTC. Residues: CASSLLGALARQETQYF.